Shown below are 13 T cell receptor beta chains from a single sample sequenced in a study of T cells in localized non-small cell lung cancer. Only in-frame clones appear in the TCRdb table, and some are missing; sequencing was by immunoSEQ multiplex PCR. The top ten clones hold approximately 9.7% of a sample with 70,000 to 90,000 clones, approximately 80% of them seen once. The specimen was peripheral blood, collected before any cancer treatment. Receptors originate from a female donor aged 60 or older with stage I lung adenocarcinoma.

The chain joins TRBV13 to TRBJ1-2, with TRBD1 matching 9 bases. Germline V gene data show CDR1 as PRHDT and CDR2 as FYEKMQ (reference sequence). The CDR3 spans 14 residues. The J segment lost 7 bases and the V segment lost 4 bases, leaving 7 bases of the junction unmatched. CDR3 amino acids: CASSSGDRAGGYTF. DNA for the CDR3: TGTGCCAGCAGCTCAGGGGACAGGGCAGGTGGCTACACCTTC.

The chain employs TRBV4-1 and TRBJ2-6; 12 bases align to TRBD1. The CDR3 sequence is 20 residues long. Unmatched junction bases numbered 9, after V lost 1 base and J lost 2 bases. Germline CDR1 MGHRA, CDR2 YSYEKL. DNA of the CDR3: TGCGCCAGCAGCCAAGCAGGGACAGGGGGCGCAGCAACTGGGGCCAACGTCCTGACTTTC. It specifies CASSQAGTGGAATGANVLTF.

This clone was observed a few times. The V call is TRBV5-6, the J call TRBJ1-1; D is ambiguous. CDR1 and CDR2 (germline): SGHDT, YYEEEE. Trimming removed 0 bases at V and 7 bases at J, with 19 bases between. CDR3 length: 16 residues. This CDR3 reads CASSLEVRGRGDEAFF. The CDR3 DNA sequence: TGTGCCAGCAGCTTGGAGGTTCGAGGACGGGGAGATGAAGCTTTCTTT.

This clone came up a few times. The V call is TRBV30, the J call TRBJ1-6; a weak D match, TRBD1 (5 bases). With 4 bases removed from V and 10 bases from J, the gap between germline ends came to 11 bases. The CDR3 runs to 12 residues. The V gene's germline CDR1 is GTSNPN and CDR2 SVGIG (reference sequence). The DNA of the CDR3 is TGTGCCTGGACAGGGCTTGGGTCACCCCTCCACTTT. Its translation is CAWTGLGSPLHF.

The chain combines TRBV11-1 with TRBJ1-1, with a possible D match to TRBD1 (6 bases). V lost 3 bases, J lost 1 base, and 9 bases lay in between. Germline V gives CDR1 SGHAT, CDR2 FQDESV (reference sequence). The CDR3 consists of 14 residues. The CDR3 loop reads CASSFGTPNTEAFF. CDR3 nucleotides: TGTGCCAGCAGCTTTGGGACACCGAACACTGAAGCTTTCTTT.

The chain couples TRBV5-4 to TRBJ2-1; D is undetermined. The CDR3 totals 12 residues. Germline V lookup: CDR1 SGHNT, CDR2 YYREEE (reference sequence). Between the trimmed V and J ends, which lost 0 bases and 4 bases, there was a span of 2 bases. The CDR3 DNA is TGTGCCAGCAGCTTGGAGTACAATGAGCAGTTCTTC. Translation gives CASSLEYNEQFF.

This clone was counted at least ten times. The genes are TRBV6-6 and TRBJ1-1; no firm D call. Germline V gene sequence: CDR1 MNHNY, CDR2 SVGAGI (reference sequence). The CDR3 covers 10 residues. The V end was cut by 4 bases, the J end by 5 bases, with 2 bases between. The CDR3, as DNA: TGTGCCAGCAGTTCAACTGAAGCTTTCTTT. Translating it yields CASSSTEAFF.

The CDR3 is CASSLRPREQFF. The CDR3, as DNA: TGTGCCAGCAGCCTTCGACCCCGAGAGCAGTTCTTC. The chain couples TRBV5-4 to TRBJ2-1, with no clear D. The length of the CDR3 is 12 residues. V was clipped by 4 bases and J by 10 bases, with 12 bases between them. Germline CDR1 SGHNT, CDR2 YYREEE (reference sequence).

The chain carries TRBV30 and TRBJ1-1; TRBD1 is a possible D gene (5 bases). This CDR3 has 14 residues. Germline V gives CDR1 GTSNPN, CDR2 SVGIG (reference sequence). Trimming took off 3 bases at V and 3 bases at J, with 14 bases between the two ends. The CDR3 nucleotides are TGTGCCTGGAGCCGGACACCGGGGGACACTGAAGCTTTCTTT. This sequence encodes CAWSRTPGDTEAFF.

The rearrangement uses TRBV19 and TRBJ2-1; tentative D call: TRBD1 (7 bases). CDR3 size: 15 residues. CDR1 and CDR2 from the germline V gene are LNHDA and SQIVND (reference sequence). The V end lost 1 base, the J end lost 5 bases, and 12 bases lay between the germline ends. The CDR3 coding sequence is TGTGCCAGTAGTATAGGGCAGGGGGGAAACAATGAGCAGTTCTTC. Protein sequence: CASSIGQGGNNEQFF.

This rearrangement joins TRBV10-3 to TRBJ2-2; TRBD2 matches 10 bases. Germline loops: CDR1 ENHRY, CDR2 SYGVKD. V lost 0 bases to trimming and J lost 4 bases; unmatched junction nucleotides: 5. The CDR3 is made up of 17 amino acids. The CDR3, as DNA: TGTGCCATCAGTGAGTCGTTGGGACTAGCGCTCACCGGGGAGCTGTTTTTT. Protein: CAISESLGLALTGELFF.

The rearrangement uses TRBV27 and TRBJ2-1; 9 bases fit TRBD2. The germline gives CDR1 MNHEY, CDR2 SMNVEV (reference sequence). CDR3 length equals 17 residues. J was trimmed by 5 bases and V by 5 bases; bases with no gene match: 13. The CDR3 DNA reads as TGTGCCAGCAGTATAGACAAACGCGGGAGGGCCAACAATGAGCAGTTCTTC. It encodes CASSIDKRGRANNEQFF.

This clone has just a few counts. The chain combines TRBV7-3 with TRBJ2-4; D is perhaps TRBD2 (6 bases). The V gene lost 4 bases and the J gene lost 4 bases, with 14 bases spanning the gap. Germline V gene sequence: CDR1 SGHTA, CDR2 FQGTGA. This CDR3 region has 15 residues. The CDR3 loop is CASSSRASAKNIQYF. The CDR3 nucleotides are TGTGCCAGCAGCTCCCGGGCTAGCGCAAAAAACATTCAGTACTTC.